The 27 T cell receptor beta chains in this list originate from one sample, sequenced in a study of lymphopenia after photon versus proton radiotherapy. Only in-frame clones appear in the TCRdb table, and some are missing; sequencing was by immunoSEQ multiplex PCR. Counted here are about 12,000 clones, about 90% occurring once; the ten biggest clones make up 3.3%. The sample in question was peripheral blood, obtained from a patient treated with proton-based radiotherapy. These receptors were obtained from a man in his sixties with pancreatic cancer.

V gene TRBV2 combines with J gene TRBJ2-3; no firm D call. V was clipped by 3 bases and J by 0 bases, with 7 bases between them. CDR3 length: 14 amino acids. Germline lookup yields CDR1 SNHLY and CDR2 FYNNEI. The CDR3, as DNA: TGTGCCAGCAGTGATGGTCAGAGCACAGATACGCAGTATTTT. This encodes CASSDGQSTDTQYF.

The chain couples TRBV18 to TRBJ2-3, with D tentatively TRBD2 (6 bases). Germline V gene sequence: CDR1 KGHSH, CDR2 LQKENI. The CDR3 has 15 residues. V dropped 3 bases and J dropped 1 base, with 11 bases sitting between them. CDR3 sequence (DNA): TGTGCCAGCTCACCGTTAGGGGAGGGCACAGATACGCAGTATTTT. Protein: CASSPLGEGTDTQYF.

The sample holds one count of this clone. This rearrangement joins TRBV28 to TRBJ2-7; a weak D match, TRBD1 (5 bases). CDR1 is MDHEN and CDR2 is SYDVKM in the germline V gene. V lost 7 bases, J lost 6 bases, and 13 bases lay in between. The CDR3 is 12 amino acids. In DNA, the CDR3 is TGTGCCAGCAATGGGGCAGGGCGCGAGCAGTACTTC. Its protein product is CASNGAGREQYF. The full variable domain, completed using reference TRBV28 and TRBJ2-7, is DVKVTQSSRYLVKRTGEKVFLECVQDMDHENMFWYRQDPGLGLRLIYFSYDVKMKEKGDIPEGYSVSREKKERFSLILESASTNQTSMYLCASNGAGREQYFGPGTRLTVT.

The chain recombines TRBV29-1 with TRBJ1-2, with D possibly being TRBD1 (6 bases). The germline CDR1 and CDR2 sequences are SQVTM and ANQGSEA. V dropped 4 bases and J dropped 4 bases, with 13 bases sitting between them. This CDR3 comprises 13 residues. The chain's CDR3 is CSVARGGGYGYTF. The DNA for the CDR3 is TGCAGCGTTGCCCGTGGGGGCGGCTATGGCTACACCTTC.

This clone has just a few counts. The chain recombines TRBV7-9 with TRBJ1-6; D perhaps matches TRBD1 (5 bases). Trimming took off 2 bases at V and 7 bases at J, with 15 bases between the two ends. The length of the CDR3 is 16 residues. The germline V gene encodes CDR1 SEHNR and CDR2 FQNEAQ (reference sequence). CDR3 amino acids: CASSLTGDRGNSPLHF. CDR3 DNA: TGTGCCAGCAGCTTAACCGGTGACAGAGGAAATTCACCCCTCCACTTT.

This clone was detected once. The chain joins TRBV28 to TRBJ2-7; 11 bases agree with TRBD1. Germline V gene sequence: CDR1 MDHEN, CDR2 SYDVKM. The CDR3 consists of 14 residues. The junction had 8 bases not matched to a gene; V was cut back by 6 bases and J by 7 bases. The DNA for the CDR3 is TGTGCCAGCAGCCCGGACAGGGGGCGTTATGAGCAGTACTTC. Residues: CASSPDRGRYEQYF.

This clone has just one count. The CDR3 coding sequence is TGTGCCAGCAGGGGCGGAATAGCCAAAAACATTCAGTACTTC. This codes for CASRGGIAKNIQYF. The rearrangement joins TRBV2 to TRBJ2-4; D is unresolved. Germline V lookup: CDR1 SNHLY, CDR2 FYNNEI. This CDR3 is built from 14 residues. The germline V and J ends were trimmed by 6 bases and 0 bases, with 9 bases remaining between them.

CDR3 residues: CASSSVGPRETDTQYF. The CDR3 DNA is TGTGCCAGCAGCTCGGTGGGTCCCCGGGAAACAGATACGCAGTATTTT. The chain carries TRBV5-6 and TRBJ2-3, with D possibly matching TRBD2 (5 bases). V was trimmed by 3 bases and J by 3 bases, leaving 17 bases between them. CDR3 size: 16 residues. Germline V gene lookup returns CDR1 SGHDT and CDR2 YYEEEE.

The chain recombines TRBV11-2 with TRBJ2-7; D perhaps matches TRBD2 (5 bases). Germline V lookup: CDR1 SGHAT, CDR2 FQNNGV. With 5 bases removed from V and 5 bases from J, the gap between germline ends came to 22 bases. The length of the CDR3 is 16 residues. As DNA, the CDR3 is TGTGCCAGCAGCCCTTTTGAAGTAGGGAGTGAAGACGAGCAGTACTTC. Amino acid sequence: CASSPFEVGSEDEQYF.

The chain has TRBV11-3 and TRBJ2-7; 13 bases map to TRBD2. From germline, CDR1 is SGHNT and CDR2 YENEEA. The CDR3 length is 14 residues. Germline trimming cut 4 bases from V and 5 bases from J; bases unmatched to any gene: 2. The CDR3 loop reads CASSWTSGSHEQYF. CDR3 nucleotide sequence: TGTGCCAGCAGCTGGACTAGCGGGAGCCACGAGCAGTACTTC.

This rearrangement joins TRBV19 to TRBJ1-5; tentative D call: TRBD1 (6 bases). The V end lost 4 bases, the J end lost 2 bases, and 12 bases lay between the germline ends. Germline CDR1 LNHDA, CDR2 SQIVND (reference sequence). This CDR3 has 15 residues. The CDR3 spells CASSRGGGGNQPQHF. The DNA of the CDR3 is TGTGCCAGTAGTAGAGGGGGGGGCGGCAATCAGCCCCAGCATTTT.

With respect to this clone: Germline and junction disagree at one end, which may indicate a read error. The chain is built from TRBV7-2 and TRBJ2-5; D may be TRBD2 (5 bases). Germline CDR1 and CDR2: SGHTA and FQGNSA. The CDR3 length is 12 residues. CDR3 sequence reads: CASSLAQETQYF. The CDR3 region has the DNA TGTGCCAGCAGCCTAGCACAAGAGACCCAGTACTTC.

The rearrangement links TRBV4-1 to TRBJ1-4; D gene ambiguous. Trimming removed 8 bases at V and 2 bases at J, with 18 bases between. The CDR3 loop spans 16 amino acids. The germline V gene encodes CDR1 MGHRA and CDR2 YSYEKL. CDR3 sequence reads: CASRGGILGTNEKLFF. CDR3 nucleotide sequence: TGCGCCAGCCGGGGTGGTATATTGGGGACTAATGAAAAACTGTTTTTT.

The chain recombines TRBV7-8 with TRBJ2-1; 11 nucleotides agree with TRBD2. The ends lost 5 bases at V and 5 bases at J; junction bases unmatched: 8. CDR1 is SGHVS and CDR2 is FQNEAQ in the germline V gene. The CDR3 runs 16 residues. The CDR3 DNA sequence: TGTGCCAGCAGCCCCATAGCGGGAGGGCCCCACAATGAGCAGTTCTTC. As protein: CASSPIAGGPHNEQFF.

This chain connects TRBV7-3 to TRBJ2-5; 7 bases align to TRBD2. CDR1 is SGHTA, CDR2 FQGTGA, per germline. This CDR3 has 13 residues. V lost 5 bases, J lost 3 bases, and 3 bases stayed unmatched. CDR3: CASSPRGEETQYF. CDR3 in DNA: TGTGCCAGCAGCCCCCGGGGGGAAGAGACCCAGTACTTC.

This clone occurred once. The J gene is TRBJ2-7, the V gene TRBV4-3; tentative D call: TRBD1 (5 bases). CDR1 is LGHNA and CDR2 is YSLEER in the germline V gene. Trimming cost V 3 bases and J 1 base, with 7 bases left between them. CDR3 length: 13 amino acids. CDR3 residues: CASSQGPSYEQYF. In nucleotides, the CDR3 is TGCGCCAGCAGCCAGGGGCCTTCCTACGAGCAGTACTTC.

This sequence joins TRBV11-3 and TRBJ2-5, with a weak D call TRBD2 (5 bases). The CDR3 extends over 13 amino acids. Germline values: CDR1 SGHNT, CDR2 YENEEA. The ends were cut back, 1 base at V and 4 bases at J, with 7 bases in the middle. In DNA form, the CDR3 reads TGTGCCAGCAGCTTAGGGGGAGCAGAGACCCAGTACTTC. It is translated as CASSLGGAETQYF.

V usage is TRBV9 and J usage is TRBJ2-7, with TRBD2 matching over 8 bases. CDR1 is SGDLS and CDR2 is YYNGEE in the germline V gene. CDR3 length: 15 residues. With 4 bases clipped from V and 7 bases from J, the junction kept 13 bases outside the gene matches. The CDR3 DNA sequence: TGTGCCAGCAGCCCCCGCGGTGCGGGAGGAAGGGAGCAGTACTTC. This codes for CASSPRGAGGREQYF.

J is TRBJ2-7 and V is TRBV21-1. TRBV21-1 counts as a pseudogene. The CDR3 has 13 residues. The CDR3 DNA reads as TGTGCCAGCAGCCACGGGGCCCCATACGAGCAGTACTTC. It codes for CASSHGAPYEQYF.

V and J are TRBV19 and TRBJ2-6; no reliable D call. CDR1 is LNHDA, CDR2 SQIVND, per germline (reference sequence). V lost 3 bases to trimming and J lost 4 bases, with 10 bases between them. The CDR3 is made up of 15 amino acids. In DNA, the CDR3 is TGTGCCAGTAGTATCCTAACCAACGGGGCCAACGTCCTGACTTTC. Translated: CASSILTNGANVLTF.

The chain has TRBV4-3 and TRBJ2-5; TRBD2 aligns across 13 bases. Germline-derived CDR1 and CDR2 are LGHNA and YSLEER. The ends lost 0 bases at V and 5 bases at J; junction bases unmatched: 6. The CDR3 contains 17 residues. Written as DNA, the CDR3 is TGCGCCAGCAGCCAAGATCTACTAGCGGGAGGGACGGAGACCCAGTACTTC. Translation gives CASSQDLLAGGTETQYF.

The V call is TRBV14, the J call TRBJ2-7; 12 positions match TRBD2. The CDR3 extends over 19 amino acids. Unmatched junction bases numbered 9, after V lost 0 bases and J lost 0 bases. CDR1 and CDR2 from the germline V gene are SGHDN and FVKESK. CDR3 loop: CASSQEGFWTSGTSYEQYF. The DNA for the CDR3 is TGTGCCAGCAGCCAAGAAGGTTTTTGGACTAGCGGGACCTCCTACGAGCAGTACTTC.

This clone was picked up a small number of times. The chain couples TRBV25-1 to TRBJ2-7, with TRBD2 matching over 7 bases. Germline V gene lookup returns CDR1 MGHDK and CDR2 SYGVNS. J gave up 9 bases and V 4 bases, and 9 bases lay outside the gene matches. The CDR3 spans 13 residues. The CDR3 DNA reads TGTGCCAGCAGTGTGGCGGGGGTAAGCGGGCAGTACTTC. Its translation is CASSVAGVSGQYF.

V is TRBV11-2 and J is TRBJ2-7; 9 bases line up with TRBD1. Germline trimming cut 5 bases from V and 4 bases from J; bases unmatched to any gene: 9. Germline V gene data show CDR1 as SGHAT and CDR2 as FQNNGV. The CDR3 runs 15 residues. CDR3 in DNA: TGTGCCAGCAGCCCTACCGGGACAGGGTCTTACGAGCAGTACTTC. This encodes CASSPTGTGSYEQYF.

The CDR3 DNA reads TGTGCCAGCAGCGCACAGGGTTTAAGGGTCGGGGAGCTGTTTTTT. This sequence encodes CASSAQGLRVGELFF. V gene TRBV14 combines with J gene TRBJ2-2, with D tentatively TRBD1 (6 bases). With 5 bases removed from V and 7 bases from J, the gap between germline ends came to 17 bases. The germline V gene encodes CDR1 SGHDN and CDR2 FVKESK. The CDR3 has 15 residues.

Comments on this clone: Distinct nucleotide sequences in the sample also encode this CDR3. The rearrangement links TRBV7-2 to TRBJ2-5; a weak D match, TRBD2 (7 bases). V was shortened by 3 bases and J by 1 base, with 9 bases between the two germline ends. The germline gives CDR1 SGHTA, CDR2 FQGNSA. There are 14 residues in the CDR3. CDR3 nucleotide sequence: TGTGCCAGCAGCTTGGGGGGGCCCCAAGAGACCCAGTACTTC. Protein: CASSLGGPQETQYF.

The CDR3 here is CASSLYSQLFSGNTIYF. The CDR3 coding sequence is TGTGCCAGCAGTCTCTATTCCCAGTTATTTTCTGGAAACACCATATATTTT. J is TRBJ1-3 and V is TRBV28; no definite D call. The CDR3 is 17 amino acids. Germline V gene lookup returns CDR1 MDHEN and CDR2 SYDVKM. The V gene lost 5 bases and the J gene lost 1 base, with 18 bases spanning the gap.